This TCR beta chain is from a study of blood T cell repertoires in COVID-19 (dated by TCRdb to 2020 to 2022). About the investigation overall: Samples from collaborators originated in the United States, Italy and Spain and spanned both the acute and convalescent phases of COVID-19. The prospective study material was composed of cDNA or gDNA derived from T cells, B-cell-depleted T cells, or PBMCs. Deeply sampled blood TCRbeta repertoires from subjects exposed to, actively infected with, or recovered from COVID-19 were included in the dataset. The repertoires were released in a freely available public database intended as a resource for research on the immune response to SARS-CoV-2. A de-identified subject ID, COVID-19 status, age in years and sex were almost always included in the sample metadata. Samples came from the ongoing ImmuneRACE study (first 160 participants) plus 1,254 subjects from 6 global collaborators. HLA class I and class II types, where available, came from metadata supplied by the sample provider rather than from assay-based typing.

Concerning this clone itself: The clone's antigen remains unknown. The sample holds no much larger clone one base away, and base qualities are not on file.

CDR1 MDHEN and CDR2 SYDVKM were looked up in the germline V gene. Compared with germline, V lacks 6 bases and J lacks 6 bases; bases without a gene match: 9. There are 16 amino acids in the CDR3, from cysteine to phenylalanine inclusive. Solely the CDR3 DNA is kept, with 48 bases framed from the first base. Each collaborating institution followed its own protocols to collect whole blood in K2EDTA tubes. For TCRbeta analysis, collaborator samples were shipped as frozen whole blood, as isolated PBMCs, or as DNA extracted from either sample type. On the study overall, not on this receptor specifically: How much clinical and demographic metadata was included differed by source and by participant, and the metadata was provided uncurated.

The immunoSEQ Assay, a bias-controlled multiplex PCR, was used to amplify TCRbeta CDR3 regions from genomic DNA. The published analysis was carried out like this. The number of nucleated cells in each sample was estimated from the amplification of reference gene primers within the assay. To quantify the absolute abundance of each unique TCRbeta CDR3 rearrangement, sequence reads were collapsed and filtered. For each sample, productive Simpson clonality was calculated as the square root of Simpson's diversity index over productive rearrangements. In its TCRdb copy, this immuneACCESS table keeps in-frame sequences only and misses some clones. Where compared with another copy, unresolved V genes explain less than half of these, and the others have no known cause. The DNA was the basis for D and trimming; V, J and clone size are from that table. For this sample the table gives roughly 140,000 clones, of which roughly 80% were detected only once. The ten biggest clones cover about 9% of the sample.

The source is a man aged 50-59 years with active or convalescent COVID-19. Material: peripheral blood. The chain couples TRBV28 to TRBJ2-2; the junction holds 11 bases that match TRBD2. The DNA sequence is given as TGTGCCAGCAGGCTATTCGGGACTAGCGGCTCCGGGGAGCTGTTTTTT. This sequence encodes CASRLFGTSGSGELFF.